This entry concerns a single T cell receptor beta chain. Its target is unknown. Unique molecular identifiers tagged the TCRbeta library. TCRdb passed the PCR reads through MiXCR, listing each CDR3 protein once. The data contain about 870,000 distinct CDR3 sequences, under 20% of them singletons. These data originate in a study of T-cell reconstitution after alpha-beta-depleted transplantation in children. Study observations and caveats: At one year after transplant, newly produced T cells mostly accounted for T-cell counts and diversity. Surviving recipient T cells and thymic progenitors underlay high day-60 TCRbeta diversity in some patients. The study reportedly traced alpha-beta T cells about two months after transplant to several hundred expanded graft clones.

The origin of this receptor is a male patient younger than 18 who had a stem cell transplant for acute lymphoblastic leukemia, so the T cells may come from the graft donor. Sequenced material: PBMCs, mostly from graft donor cells, taken 360 days after TCRalphabeta/CD19-depleted stem cell transplant.

The CDR3 loop is CASSRDDGYEQYF. The CDR3 DNA reads as TGTGCCAGCTCACGGGACGACGGTTACGAGCAGTACTTC. The chain recombines TRBV18 with TRBJ2-7; D might be TRBD1 or TRBD2, each matching 5 bases. This CDR3 comprises 13 residues. Germline V lookup: CDR1 KGHSH, CDR2 LQKENI. The ends were cut back, 4 bases at V and 4 bases at J, with 11 bases in the middle.